This T cell receptor (beta chain) is from a study of T cell repertoires in cytomegalovirus infection (dated by TCRdb to between 2019 and 2020). A note on the overall study: Peptide stimulations targeted recently identified HLA-C-restricted CMV epitopes, whose presentation resists viral immunomodulation, together with well-studied HLA-B-restricted epitopes. Because public TCR beta signatures pointed to carriage of CMV infection together with the matching HLA type, the HLA type of each donor mattered for the analysis.

Interpreted using the paper, the treatment or condition label stands for: in vitro stimulation with specific CMV peptide epitopes to enrich CMV-specific T cells. Instrument used: Illumina HiSeq 1500. TCRdb reworked the public reads: Q25 trimming with fastp, MiXCR clone assembly, productive beta chains retained. Identical CDR3 proteins give one entry, which carries the most common genes and DNA. The sample table holds around 500,000 distinct CDR3 sequences, of which about 42% were seen once. Just under 45% of the sample comes from the top ten. The study at large found these results: In both this cohort and an independent roughly 400-donor cohort, the cumulative frequency of public TCR beta family members distinguished carriers of CMV infection plus the relevant HLA type. The ex vivo response was dominated by HLA-C-restricted CMV-specific TCR beta clonotypes, which also provided the single most frequent clonotype in two of eight donors.

As concerns this clonotype: Which antigen it targets is not known. Per-nucleotide qualities are absent, and no much larger clonotype sits a single base away.

For CDR1 and CDR2, the germline V gene lists SGHRS and YFSETQ. V lost 4 bases and J lost 5 bases, and the count of bases not matched to a germline gene is 8. The CDR3 measures 15 amino acids from cysteine to phenylalanine. Only the CDR3 region is kept as DNA, spanning 45 bases read in frame from base 1. This chain joins TRBV5-1 to TRBJ1-5; 8 central nucleotides agree with TRBD1. This material consisted of cultured PBMCs, taken from culture after CMV antigen stimulation. The TCR originated in a human donor in good health (CMV status not recorded). Some clones in this sample may be carry-over from other donors' samples. The nucleotide sequence is TGCGCCAGCAGCCGAGGGACAGGCGGGGATCAGCCCCAGCATTTT. This is translated as CASSRGTGGDQPQHF.